This T cell receptor beta chain was obtained from a study of cytomegalovirus exposure and HLA in healthy donors. The PCR ran on 60 Vbeta and 13 Jbeta primers. Repertoires were generated with immunoSEQ multiplex PCR, while TCRdb's copy carries only in-frame clones and drops some. The sample lists about 210,000 clones; over 75% were seen once. Study-level findings and limits: When presence/absence was analysed, sequencing depth was taken to be roughly uniform across donors. In an earlier analysis, about 87% or about 30%: the productive usage of most TCR beta V segments. Some V segments, including TRBV6-2 and TRBV6-3, were excluded as indistinguishable. Reportedly, a later analysis found an Asian-associated ancestry cluster had fewer N-insertions than the approximately 670-donor mean.

A remark on this clone: Its antigen is as yet unknown.

The CDR3 runs to 13 residues. Germline V gene lookup returns CDR1 LNHDA and CDR2 SQIVND (reference sequence). V lost 7 bases and J lost 0, with 7 bases in between. Sequenced: PBMCs. This chain links TRBV19 with TRBJ1-3; no definite D call. The TCR originated in a woman aged 45-60 years in good health and CMV-seropositive. The CDR3 sequence: CASNPYSGNTIYF. The CDR3 DNA reads as TGTGCCAGTAATCCCTACTCTGGAAACACCATATATTTT.